This T cell receptor beta chain was sequenced in a study of human T cells and chemical hapten exposure. For the study at large: Investigators sensitized about 2 cm by about 2 cm of upper inner arm skin with 2% DPC. For the roughly 26-week duration of the study, patients were given weekly doses of diphenylcyclopropenone on the scalp. Whole-study findings and limits: Controls had significantly fewer large CDR3 similarity clusters than were formed by expanded TCRs.

This clonotype was counted ten times or more. What it recognizes is unknown. Trimming took 1 base from V and 5 from J, leaving 11 bases between them. The CDR3 length is 14 residues. Germline V lookup: CDR1 LGHDT, CDR2 YNNKEL (reference sequence). Each CDR3 protein gets one entry after TCRdb re-called the RACE reads with MiXCR. The sample has 350,000 to 400,000 distinct CDR3 sequences, 6% to 7% seen once. The time point was: patch test 2, 6 weeks after DPC sensitization. Treatment indicated: therapeutic diphenylcyclopropenone sensitization with weekly scalp DPC. Investigators collected blood before applying each patch test.

The sequence derives from a woman aged 18 to 35 with alopecia areata. Some clones in this sample may be carry-over from other donors' samples. The material sequenced was whole blood, taken in connection with sensitization to the hapten diphenylcyclopropenone (DPC). This rearrangement joins TRBV3-1 to TRBJ1-2, with D tentatively TRBD1 (5 bases). The CDR3 sequence is CASSQVLQGYGYTF. The CDR3 DNA follows: TGTGCCAGCAGCCAAGTGTTGCAGGGATATGGCTACACCTTC.